This T cell receptor (beta chain) derives from a study of blood T cells in healthy people across ages. Trimming removed 4 bases from V and 4 bases from J, with 14 bases in between. From germline, CDR1 is SGHKS and CDR2 YYEKEE (reference sequence). The CDR3 is made up of 14 amino acids. Details on this clonotype: The target antigen is unknown.

Primers used in a second PCR of about 7 to 11 cycles were a sample-barcoded 5' primer and a J-beta primer mix. MiXCR, run by TCRdb on the 5' RACE reads, gives a single entry per CDR3 protein. The sample has under 1 million distinct CDR3 sequences; more than 40% are singletons. Study-wide findings and caveats: Both naive CD4+ cell counts and diversity were greater in long-lived donors than in aged donors.

The receptor was derived from a man aged 55 to 70 in good health. What was sequenced was blood. This chain connects TRBV5-5 to TRBJ2-5, with D tentatively TRBD1 or TRBD2 (5 bases each). CDR3 in DNA: TGTGCCAGCAGCATGGGACGGGCCTTAGAGACCCAGTACTTC. Its translation: CASSMGRALETQYF.